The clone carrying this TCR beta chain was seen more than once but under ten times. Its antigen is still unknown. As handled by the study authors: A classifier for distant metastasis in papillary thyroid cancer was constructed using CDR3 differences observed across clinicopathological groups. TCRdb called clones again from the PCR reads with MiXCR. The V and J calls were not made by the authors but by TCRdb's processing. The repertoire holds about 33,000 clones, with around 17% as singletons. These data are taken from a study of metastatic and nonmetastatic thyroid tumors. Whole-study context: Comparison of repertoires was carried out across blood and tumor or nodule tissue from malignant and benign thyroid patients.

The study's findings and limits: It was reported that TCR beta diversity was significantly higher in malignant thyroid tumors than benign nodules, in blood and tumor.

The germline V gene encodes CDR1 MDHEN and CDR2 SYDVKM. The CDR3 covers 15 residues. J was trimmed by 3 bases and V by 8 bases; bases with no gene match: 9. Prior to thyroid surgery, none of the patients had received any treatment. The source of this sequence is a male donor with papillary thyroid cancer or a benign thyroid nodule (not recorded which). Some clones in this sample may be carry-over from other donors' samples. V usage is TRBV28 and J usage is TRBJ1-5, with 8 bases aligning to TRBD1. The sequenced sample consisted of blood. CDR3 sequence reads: CASPETGAPNQPQHF. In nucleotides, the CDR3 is TGTGCCAGCCCCGAGACAGGGGCGCCCAATCAGCCCCAGCATTTT.